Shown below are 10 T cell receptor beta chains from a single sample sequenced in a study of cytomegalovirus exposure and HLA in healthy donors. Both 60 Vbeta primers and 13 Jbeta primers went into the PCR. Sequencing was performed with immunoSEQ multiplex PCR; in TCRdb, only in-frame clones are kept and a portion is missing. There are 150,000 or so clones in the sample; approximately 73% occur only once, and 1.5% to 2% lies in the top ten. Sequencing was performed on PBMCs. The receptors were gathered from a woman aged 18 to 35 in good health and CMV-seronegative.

The CDR3 nucleotides are TGTGCCAGCTCACCAATATCCAGGGGAAGCAATCAGCCCCAGCATTTT. Its translation: CASSPISRGSNQPQHF. This sequence joins TRBV18 and TRBJ1-5; TRBD1 is a possible D gene (6 bases). CDR3 size: 16 residues. The V and J ends lost 2 bases and 1 base respectively, with 12 bases between them. The germline V gene encodes CDR1 KGHSH and CDR2 LQKENI.

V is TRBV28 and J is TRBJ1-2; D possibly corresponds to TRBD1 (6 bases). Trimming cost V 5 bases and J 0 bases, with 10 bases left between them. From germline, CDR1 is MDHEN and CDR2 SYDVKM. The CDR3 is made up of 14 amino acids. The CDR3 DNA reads TGTGCCAGCAGTGCAGGGGCGGCTAACTATGGCTACACCTTC. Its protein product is CASSAGAANYGYTF.

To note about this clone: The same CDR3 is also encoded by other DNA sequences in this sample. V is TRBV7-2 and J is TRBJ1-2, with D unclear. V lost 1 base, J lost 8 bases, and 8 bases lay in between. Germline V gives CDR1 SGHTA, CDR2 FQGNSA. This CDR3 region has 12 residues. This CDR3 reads CASSLEVGGYTF. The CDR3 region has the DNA TGTGCCAGCAGCTTAGAAGTTGGCGGCTACACCTTC.

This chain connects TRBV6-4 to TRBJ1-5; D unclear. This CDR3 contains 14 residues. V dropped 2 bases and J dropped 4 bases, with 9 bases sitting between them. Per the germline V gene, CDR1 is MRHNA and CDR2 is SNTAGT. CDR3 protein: CASSDKEGNQPQHF. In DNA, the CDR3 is TGTGCCAGCAGTGACAAAGAGGGTAATCAGCCCCAGCATTTT.

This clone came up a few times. CDR3 region: CASSARQGNYGYTF. The CDR3 nucleotides are TGTGCCAGCAGTGCCAGACAGGGAAACTATGGCTACACCTTC. The J gene is TRBJ1-2, the V gene TRBV6-1; 7 bases match TRBD1. Germline V gives CDR1 MNHNS, CDR2 SASEGT. After removal of 4 bases from V and 2 bases from J, the junction contained 4 bases not matched to a gene. The CDR3 consists of 14 residues.

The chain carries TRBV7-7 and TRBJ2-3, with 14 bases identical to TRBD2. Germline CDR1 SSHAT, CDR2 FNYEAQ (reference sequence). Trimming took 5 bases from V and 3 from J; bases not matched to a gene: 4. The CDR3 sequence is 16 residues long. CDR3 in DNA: TGTGCCAGCAGCACAGGGACTAGCGGGAGTACAGATACGCAGTATTTT. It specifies CASSTGTSGSTDTQYF.

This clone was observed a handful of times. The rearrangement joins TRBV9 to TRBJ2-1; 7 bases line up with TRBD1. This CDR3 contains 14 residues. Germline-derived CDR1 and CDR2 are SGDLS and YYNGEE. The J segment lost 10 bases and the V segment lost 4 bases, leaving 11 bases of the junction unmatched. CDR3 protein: CASSTKAQGLEQFF. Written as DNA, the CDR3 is TGTGCCAGCAGCACCAAGGCACAGGGGCTGGAGCAGTTCTTC.

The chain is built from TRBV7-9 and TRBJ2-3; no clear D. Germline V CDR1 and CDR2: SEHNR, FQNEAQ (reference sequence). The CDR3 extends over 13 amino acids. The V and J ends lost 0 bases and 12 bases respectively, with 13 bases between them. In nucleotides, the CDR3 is TGTGCCAGCAGCTTAGCCCCGACACCGTCTCAGTATTTT. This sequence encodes CASSLAPTPSQYF.

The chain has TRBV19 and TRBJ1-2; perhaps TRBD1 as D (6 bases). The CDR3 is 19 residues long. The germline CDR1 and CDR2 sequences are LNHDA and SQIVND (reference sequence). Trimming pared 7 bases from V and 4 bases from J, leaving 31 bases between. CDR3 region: CASTFISGHNIRLSYGYTF. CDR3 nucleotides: TGTGCCAGTACCTTCATCTCGGGACACAATATTCGTCTTTCCTATGGCTACACCTTC.

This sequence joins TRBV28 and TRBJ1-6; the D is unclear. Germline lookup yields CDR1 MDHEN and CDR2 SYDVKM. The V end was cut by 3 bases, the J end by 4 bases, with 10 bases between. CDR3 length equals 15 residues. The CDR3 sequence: CASSLTPGYNSPLHF. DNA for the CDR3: TGTGCCAGCAGTTTGACCCCGGGTTATAATTCACCCCTCCACTTT.